What follows are 20 T cell receptor beta chains derived from one specimen sequenced in a study of T cell responses to AZD1222 COVID-19 vaccine. Data came from immunoSEQ multiplex PCR; TCRdb stores just in-frame clones and leaves some out. The data hold 130,000 or so clones, with around 90% observed a single time. This specimen consisted of peripheral blood, obtained 28 days after the second AZD1222 dose. Receptor source: an adult who received the AZD1222 COVID-19 vaccine.

CDR3 DNA sequence: TGCAGTGCTAGTCCCCAGGGGACCTACGAGCAGTACTTC. Protein product: CSASPQGTYEQYF. The chain uses TRBV20-1 and TRBJ2-7, with D tentatively TRBD1 (6 bases). This CDR3 contains 13 residues. V lost 3 bases and J lost 2, with 11 bases in between. The germline gives CDR1 DFQATT, CDR2 SNEGSKA (reference sequence).

The V call is TRBV4-1, the J call TRBJ2-7, with D perhaps assigned TRBD1 or TRBD2 (7 bases each). The CDR3 is made up of 17 amino acids. Per germline, CDR1 MGHRA and CDR2 YSYEKL. The V gene lost 4 bases and the J gene lost 1 base, with 20 bases spanning the gap. The CDR3 region is CASSRSAGGELSYEQYF. The CDR3 DNA reads as TGCGCCAGCAGCCGGTCAGCAGGGGGGGAGCTTTCCTACGAGCAGTACTTC.

The chain recombines TRBV20-1 with TRBJ1-2; D call uncertain. The germline V gene has CDR1 DFQATT and CDR2 SNEGSKA (reference sequence). The CDR3 is made up of 11 amino acids. The ends were cut back, 3 bases at V and 5 bases at J, with 7 bases in the middle. The CDR3 nucleotides are TGCAGTGCTAGCCCCGGGTATGGCTACACCTTC. It specifies CSASPGYGYTF.

A remark on this clone: The sample holds other DNA sequences that translate to the same CDR3. V usage is TRBV7-9 and J usage is TRBJ2-1; 8 bases are shared with TRBD2. CDR3 length: 15 amino acids. Looked up from germline, CDR1 is SEHNR and CDR2 is FQNEAQ (reference sequence). J was trimmed by 8 bases and V by 3 bases; bases with no gene match: 9. CDR3 bases: TGTGCCAGCAGCTTCAGGACTAGCTTCATGGATGAGCAGTTCTTC. Translation gives CASSFRTSFMDEQFF. The full variable domain, with the rest looked up from reference TRBV7-9 and TRBJ2-1, is DTGVSQNPRHKITKRGQNVTFRCDPISEHNRLYWYRQTLGQGPEFLTYFQNEAQLEKSRLLSDRFSAERPKGSFSTLEIQRTEQGDSAMYLCASSFRTSFMDEQFFGPGTRLTVL.

This chain uses TRBV9 with TRBJ2-1; possible D gene TRBD2, 6 bases. CDR3 length: 16 amino acids. Between the trimmed V and J ends, which lost 0 bases and 0 bases, there was a span of 10 bases. Per the germline V gene, CDR1 is SGDLS and CDR2 is YYNGEE. DNA for the CDR3: TGTGCCAGCAGCGTAGGGGTCGGGAGCTCCTACAATGAGCAGTTCTTC. This translates into CASSVGVGSSYNEQFF.

The gene calls are TRBV5-8 and TRBJ2-7, with D maybe TRBD2 (5 bases). Germline CDR1 SGHTS, CDR2 YDEGEE. Trimming took off 1 base at V and 6 bases at J, with 11 bases between the two ends. This CDR3 is 13 amino acids long. The CDR3 bases are TGTGCCAGCAGCTTGCGAGGGTCGGCCGAGCAGTACTTC. As protein: CASSLRGSAEQYF.

The chain employs TRBV7-2 and TRBJ1-1, with a weak D call TRBD1 (5 bases). With 2 bases removed from V and 3 bases from J, the gap between germline ends came to 10 bases. In germline, CDR1 is SGHTA, CDR2 FQGNSA. The length of the CDR3 is 14 residues. This CDR3 is CASSLYSRDTEAFF. The DNA of the CDR3 is TGTGCCAGCAGCTTATACTCCAGGGACACTGAAGCTTTCTTT. The whole variable domain, filled in from reference TRBV7-2 and TRBJ1-1, reads GAGVSQSPSNKVTEKGKDVELRCDPISGHTALYWYRQSLGQGLEFLIYFQGNSAPDKSGLPSDRFSAERTGGSVSTLTIQRTQQEDSAVYLCASSLYSRDTEAFFGQGTRLTVV.

The chain carries TRBV6-5 and TRBJ1-1; TRBD1 is a possible D gene (5 bases). The V end lost 6 bases, the J end lost 6 bases, and 14 bases lay between the germline ends. The CDR3 runs 13 residues. Germline CDR1 MNHEY, CDR2 SVGAGI. The CDR3 bases are TGTGCCAGCAGACTCCTGACAGATTCTGAAGCTTTCTTT. Protein sequence: CASRLLTDSEAFF.

This clone showed up just a few times. The rearrangement uses TRBV6-1 and TRBJ1-2; D is undetermined. There are 14 residues in the CDR3. Trimming shortened V by 0 bases and J by 8 bases, and 13 bases separated the two germline ends. In germline, CDR1 is MNHNS, CDR2 SASEGT. CDR3 coding DNA: TGTGCCAGCAGTGAAGCGCTGGCAGTCCGGGGCTACACCTTC. This codes for CASSEALAVRGYTF.

V is TRBV7-9 and J is TRBJ1-2, with TRBD1 matching over 11 bases. Trimming cost V 5 bases and J 8 bases; bases outside gene matches: 7. The CDR3 runs 14 residues. The V gene's germline CDR1 is SEHNR and CDR2 FQNEAQ (reference sequence). CDR3 nucleotides: TGTGCCAGCAGCCATGGACAGGGGGCGGGCGGCTACACCTTC. Protein: CASSHGQGAGGYTF.

The chain joins TRBV7-3 to TRBJ2-7; the match to TRBD2 covers 10 bases. Trimming at V came to 4 bases and at J to 5 bases, leaving 20 bases not matched to a gene. This CDR3 is 19 amino acids long. In germline, CDR1 is SGHTA, CDR2 FQGTGA. CDR3 bases: TGTGCCAGCAGCTCAAGCCCAGGACTAGCGGAGCCCCGGGAGGACGAGCAGTACGTC. It yields the protein CASSSSPGLAEPREDEQYV.

The V call is TRBV11-2, the J call TRBJ1-1; TRBD1 agrees at 11 bases. Germline values: CDR1 SGHAT, CDR2 FQNNGV. The CDR3 is 14 residues long. The V and J ends lost 4 bases and 6 bases, in that order; junction bases with no gene match: 4. In DNA form, the CDR3 reads TGTGCCAGCAGCTCGCCGGGACAGGGGGCTGAAGCTTTCTTT. Translation: CASSSPGQGAEAFF.

V is TRBV18 and J is TRBJ1-4; TRBD1 might be the D (6 bases). V gave up 5 bases and J gave up 1 base, with 8 bases separating them. Germline V lookup: CDR1 KGHSH, CDR2 LQKENI. The CDR3 contains 14 residues. The CDR3: CASSEQGTNEKLFF. CDR3 nucleotides: TGTGCCAGCTCAGAACAGGGAACTAATGAAAAACTGTTTTTT.

V and J are TRBV5-1 and TRBJ2-1, with TRBD2 matching over 15 bases. CDR3 length: 16 amino acids. CDR1 and CDR2 (germline): SGHRS, YFSETQ. Trimming took 3 bases from V and 7 from J; bases not matched to a gene: 5. CDR3 coding DNA: TGCGCCAGCAGCTCAGGGACTAGCGGGAGGATGAATGAGCAGTTCTTC. Translating it yields CASSSGTSGRMNEQFF.

This chain joins TRBV7-6 and TRBJ2-2; no clear D. This CDR3 comprises 11 residues. V lost 7 bases and J lost 9, with 9 bases in between. Germline CDR1 is SGHVS and CDR2 is FNYEAQ. The CDR3 DNA reads TGTGCCAGCACCAACAGTAGGGAGCTGTTTTTT. Protein product: CASTNSRELFF.

CDR3 coding DNA: TGTGCCAGCAGCGTAGGTTATGGCAATCAGCCCCAGCATTTT. This translates into CASSVGYGNQPQHF. This chain links TRBV9 with TRBJ1-5, with unresolved D. Germline CDR1 is SGDLS and CDR2 is YYNGEE. The V end lost 0 bases, the J end lost 2 bases, and 6 bases lay between the germline ends. This CDR3 spans 14 amino acids.

V and J are TRBV6-1 and TRBJ1-1; D uncertain. CDR1 MNHNS and CDR2 SASEGT come from the germline V gene. The CDR3 consists of 15 residues. V dropped 4 bases and J dropped 2 bases, with 14 bases sitting between them. The CDR3: CASSGWEGGNTEAFF. The DNA for the CDR3 is TGTGCCAGCAGTGGCTGGGAGGGAGGAAACACTGAAGCTTTCTTT.

This chain joins TRBV2 and TRBJ2-5; D remains unclear. This CDR3 has 14 amino acids. Deletions cut 2 bases from V and 1 base from J, with 8 bases between. Germline CDR1 reads SNHLY; CDR2 reads FYNNEI. Here the CDR3 reads CASSELTLQETQYF. CDR3 coding DNA: TGTGCCAGCAGTGAACTTACACTCCAAGAGACCCAGTACTTC.

The V call is TRBV3-1 (or the pseudogene TRBV3-2), the J call TRBJ2-1; TRBD2 matches at 8 bases. The ends lost 4 bases at V and 8 bases at J; junction bases unmatched: 13. The CDR3 loop spans 16 amino acids. The germline V gene encodes CDR1 LGHDT and CDR2 YNNKEL (reference sequence). CDR3 residues: CASSPGTRERVDEQFF. The CDR3, as DNA: TGTGCCAGCAGCCCGGGGACTAGAGAGAGGGTCGATGAGCAGTTCTTC.

A few counts support this clone. This rearrangement joins TRBV7-2 to TRBJ1-4; maybe TRBD1 (5 bases). Germline V gives CDR1 SGHTA, CDR2 FQGNSA. CDR3 size: 13 residues. Trimming pared 4 bases from V and 8 bases from J, leaving 11 bases between. The CDR3 protein is CASSSQGYEKLFF. Written as DNA, the CDR3 is TGTGCCAGCAGCTCCCAGGGATACGAAAAACTGTTTTTT. Full variable domain (outside the CDR3, taken from reference TRBV7-2 and TRBJ1-4): GAGVSQSPSNKVTEKGKDVELRCDPISGHTALYWYRQSLGQGLEFLIYFQGNSAPDKSGLPSDRFSAERTGGSVSTLTIQRTQQEDSAVYLCASSSQGYEKLFFGSGTQLSVL.